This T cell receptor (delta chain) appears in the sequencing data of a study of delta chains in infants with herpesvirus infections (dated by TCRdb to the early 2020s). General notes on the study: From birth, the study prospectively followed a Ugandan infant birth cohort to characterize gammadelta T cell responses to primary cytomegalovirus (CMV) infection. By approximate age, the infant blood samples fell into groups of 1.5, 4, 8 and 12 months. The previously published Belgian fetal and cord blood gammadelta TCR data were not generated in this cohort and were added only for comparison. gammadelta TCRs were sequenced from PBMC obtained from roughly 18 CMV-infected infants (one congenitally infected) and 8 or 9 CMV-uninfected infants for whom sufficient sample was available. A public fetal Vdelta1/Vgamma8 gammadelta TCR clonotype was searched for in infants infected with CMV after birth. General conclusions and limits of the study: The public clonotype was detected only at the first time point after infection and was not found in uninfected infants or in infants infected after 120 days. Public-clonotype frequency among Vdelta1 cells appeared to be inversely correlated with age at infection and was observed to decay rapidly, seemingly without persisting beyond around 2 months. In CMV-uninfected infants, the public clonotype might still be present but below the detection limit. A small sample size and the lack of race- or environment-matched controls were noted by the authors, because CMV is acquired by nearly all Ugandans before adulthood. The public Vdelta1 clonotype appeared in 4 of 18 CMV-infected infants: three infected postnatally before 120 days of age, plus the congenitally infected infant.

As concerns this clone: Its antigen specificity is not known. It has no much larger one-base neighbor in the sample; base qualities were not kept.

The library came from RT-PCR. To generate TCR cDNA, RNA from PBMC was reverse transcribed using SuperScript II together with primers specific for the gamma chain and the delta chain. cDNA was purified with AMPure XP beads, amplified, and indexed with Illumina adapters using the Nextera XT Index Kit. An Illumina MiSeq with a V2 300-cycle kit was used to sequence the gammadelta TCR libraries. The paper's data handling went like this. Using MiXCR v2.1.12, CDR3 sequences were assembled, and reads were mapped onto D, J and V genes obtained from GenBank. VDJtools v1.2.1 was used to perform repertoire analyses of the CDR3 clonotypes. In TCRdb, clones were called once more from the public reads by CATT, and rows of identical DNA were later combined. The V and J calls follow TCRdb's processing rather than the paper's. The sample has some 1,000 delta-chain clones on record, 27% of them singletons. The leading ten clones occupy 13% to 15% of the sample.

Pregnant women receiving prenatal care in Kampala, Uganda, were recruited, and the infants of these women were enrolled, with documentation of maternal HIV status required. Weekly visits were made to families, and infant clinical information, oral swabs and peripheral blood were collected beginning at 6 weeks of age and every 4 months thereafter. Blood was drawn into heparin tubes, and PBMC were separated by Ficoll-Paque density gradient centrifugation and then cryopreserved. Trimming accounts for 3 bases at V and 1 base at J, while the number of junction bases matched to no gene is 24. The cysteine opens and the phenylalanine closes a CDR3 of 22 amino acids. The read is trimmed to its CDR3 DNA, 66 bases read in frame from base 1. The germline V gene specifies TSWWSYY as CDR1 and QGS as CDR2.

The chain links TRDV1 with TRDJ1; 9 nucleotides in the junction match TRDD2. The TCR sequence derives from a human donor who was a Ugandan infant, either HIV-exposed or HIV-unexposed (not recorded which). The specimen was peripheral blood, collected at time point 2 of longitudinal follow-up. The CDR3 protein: CALGDLGPSYVGMGVFTDKLIF. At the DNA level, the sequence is TGTGCTCTTGGGGACCTGGGTCCTTCCTACGTGGGGATGGGAGTCTTCACCGATAAACTCATCTTT.